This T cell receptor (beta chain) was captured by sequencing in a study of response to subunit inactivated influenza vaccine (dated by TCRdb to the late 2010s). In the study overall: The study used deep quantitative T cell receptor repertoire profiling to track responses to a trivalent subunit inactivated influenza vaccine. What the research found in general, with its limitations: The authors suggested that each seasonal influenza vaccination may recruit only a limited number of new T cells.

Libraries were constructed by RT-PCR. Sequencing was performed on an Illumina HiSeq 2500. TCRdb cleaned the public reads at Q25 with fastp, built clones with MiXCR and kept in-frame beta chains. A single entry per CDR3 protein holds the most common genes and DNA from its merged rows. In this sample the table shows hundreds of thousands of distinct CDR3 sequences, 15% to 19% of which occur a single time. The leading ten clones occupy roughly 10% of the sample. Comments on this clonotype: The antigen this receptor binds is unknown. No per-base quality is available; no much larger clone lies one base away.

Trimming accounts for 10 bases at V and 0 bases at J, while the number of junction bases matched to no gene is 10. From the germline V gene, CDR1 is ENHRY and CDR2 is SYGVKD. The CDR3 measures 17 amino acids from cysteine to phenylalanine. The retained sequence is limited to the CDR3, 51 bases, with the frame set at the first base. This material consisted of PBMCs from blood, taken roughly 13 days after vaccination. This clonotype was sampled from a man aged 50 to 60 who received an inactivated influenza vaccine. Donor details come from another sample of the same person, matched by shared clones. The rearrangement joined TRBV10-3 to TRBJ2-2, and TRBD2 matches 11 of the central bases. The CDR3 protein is CATTGTSGLSNTGELFF. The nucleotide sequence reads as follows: TGTGCCACCACCGGGACTAGCGGCCTTTCGAACACCGGGGAGCTGTTTTTT.